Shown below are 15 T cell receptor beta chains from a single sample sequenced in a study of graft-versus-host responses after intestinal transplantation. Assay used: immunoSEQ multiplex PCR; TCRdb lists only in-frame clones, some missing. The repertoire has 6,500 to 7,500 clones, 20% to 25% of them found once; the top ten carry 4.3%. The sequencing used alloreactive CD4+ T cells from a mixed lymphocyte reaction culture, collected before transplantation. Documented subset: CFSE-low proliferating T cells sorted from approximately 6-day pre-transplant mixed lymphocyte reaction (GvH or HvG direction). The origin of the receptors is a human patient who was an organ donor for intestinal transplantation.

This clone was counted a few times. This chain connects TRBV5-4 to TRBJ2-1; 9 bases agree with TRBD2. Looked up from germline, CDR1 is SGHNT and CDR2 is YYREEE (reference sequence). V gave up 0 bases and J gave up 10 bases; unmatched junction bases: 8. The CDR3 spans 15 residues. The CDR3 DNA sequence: TGTGCCAGCAGCTTGGCGCGAGCGGGAGGACGAGAGCAGTTCTTC. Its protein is CASSLARAGGREQFF. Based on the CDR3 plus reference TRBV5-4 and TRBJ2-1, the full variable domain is ETGVTQSPTHLIKTRGQQVTLRCSSQSGHNTVSWYQQALGQGPQFIFQYYREEENGRGNFPPRFSGLQFPNYSSELNVNALELDDSALYLCASSLARAGGREQFFGPGTRLTVL.

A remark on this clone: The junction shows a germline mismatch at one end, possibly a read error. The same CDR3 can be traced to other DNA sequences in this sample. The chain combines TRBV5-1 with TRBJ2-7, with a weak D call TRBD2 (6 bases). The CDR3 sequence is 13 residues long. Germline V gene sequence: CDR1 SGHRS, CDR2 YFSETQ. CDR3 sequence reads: CASSLTSSYEQYF. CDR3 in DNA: TGTGCCAGCAGCTTGACTAGTTCCTACGAGCAGTACTTC.

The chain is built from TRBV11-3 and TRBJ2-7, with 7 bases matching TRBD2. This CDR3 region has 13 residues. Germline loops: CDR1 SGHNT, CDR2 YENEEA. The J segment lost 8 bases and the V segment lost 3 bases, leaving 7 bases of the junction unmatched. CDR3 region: CASSFRTSNQQYF. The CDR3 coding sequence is TGTGCCAGCAGCTTCCGGACTAGTAATCAGCAGTACTTC. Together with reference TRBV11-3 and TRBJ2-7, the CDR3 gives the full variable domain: EAGVVQSPRYKIIEKKQPVAFWCNPISGHNTLYWYLQNLGQGPELLIRYENEEAVDDSQLPKDRFSAERLKGVDSTLKIQPAELGDSAVYLCASSFRTSNQQYFGPGTRLTVT.

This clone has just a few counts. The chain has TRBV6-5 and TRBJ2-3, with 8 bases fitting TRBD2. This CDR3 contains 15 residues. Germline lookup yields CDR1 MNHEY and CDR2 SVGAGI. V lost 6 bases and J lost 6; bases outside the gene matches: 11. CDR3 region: CASRRGLVGGDTQYF. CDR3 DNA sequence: TGTGCCAGCAGACGGGGACTAGTCGGCGGGGATACGCAGTATTTT.

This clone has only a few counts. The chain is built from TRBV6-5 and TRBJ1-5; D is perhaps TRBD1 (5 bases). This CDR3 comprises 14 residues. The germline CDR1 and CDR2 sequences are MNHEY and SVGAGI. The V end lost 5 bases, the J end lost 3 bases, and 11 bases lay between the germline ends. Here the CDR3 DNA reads TGTGCCAGCAGTGAGGGGATCCTCAATCAGCCCCAGCATTTT. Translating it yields CASSEGILNQPQHF.

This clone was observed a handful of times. CDR3 in DNA: TGTGCCAGTAGTATCCTTCAGGGGGCGGGGACTGAAGCTTTCTTT. Translation: CASSILQGAGTEAFF. The chain joins TRBV19 to TRBJ1-1; TRBD1 agrees at 8 bases. Germline V CDR1 and CDR2: LNHDA, SQIVND (reference sequence). Trimming at V came to 3 bases and at J to 5 bases, leaving 8 bases not matched to a gene. The CDR3 runs 15 residues.

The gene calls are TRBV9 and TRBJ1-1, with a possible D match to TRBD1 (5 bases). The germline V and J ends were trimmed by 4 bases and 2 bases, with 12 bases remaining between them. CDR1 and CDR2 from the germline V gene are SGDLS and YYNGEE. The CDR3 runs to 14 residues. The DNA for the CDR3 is TGTGCCAGCAGCCCGGGGGATCTAAACACTGAAGCTTTCTTT. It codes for CASSPGDLNTEAFF.

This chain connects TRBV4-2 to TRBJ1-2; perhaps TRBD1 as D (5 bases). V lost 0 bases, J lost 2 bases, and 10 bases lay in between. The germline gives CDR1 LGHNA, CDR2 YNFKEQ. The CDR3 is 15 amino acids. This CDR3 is CASSQDLRQNYGYTF. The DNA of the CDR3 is TGTGCCAGCAGCCAAGACCTACGACAGAACTATGGCTACACCTTC.

The CDR3 nucleotides read TGCGCCAGCAGCCAAGGACTAGCGGGAGTCAGAAATGAGCAGTTCTTC. It codes for CASSQGLAGVRNEQFF. V gene TRBV4-3 combines with J gene TRBJ2-1, with 12 positions matching TRBD2. This CDR3 is 16 amino acids long. Looked up from germline, CDR1 is LGHNA and CDR2 is YSLEER. With 1 base clipped from V and 7 bases from J, the junction kept 5 bases outside the gene matches.

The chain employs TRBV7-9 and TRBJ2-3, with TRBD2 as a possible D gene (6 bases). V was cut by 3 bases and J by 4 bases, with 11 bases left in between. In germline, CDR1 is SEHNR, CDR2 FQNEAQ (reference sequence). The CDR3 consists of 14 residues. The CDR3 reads CASSLGGNSDTQYF. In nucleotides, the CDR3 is TGTGCCAGCAGCTTGGGCGGGAACTCAGATACGCAGTATTTT.

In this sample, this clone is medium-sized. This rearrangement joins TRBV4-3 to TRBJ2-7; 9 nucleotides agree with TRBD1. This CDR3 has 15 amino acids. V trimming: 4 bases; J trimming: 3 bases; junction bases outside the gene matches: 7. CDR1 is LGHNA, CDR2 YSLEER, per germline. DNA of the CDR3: TGCGCCAGCAGCCGAACGACAGGGGGGTACTACGAGCAGTACTTC. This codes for CASSRTTGGYYEQYF.

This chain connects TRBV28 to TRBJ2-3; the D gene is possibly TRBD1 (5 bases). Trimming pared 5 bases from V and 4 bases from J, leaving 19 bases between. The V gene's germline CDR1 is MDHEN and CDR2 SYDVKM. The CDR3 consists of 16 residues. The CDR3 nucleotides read TGTGCCAGCAGTCCCCCACGTCGCAGGGAACCAGATACGCAGTATTTT. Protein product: CASSPPRRREPDTQYF.

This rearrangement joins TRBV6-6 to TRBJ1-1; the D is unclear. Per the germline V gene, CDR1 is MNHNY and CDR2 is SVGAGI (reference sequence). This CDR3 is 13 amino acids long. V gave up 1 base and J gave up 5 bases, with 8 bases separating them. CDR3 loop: CASSYFRETEAFF. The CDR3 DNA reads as TGTGCCAGCAGTTACTTTCGGGAGACTGAAGCTTTCTTT.

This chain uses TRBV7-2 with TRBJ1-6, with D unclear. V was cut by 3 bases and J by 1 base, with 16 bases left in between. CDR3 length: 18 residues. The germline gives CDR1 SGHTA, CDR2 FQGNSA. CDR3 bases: TGTGCCAGCAGCTTCATTGGCGGGTCCAAATCCTATAATTCACCCCTCCACTTT. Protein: CASSFIGGSKSYNSPLHF.

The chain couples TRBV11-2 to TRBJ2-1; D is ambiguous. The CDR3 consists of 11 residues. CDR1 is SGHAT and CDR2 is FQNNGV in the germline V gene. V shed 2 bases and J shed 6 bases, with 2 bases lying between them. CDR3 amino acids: CASSLLNEQFF. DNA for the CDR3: TGTGCCAGCAGCTTACTCAATGAGCAGTTCTTC.